What follows are 32 T cell receptor beta chains derived from one specimen sequenced in a study of blood T cell repertoires in COVID-19. The protocol was immunoSEQ multiplex PCR, while the TCRdb copy is restricted to in-frame clones and leaves out a portion. This sample has more than 50,000 clones; more than 90% occur once, and the top ten carry 3.1%. The sequencing input was peripheral blood. The receptors here all came from a human donor in a cohort sampled during active COVID-19.

Written as DNA, the CDR3 is TGTGCCAGCAGGAAACAGGGAGATGAGAGCGGCTACACCTTC. Translating it yields CASRKQGDESGYTF. The chain recombines TRBV7-9 with TRBJ1-2; D may be TRBD1 (6 bases). This CDR3 is 14 amino acids long. V lost 6 bases to trimming and J lost 8 bases, with 19 bases between them. CDR1 is SEHNR and CDR2 is FQNEAQ in the germline V gene (reference sequence).

The chain couples TRBV3-1 (or the pseudogene TRBV3-2) to TRBJ1-1; TRBD1 matches at 7 bases. J gave up 5 bases and V 5 bases, and 8 bases lay outside the gene matches. The germline gives CDR1 LGHDT, CDR2 YNNKEL (reference sequence). This CDR3 has 14 residues. The CDR3 bases are TGTGCCAGCAGCAGAATCAGGGGGGAAACTGAAGCTTTCTTT. As protein: CASSRIRGETEAFF.

The V and J genes are TRBV5-1 and TRBJ2-5; 11 bases are shared with TRBD2. Germline CDR1 is SGHRS and CDR2 is YFSETQ. Unmatched junction bases numbered 16, after V lost 5 bases and J lost 4 bases. This CDR3 is built from 18 residues. CDR3 protein: CASSPEELAGVGVETQYF. The CDR3 bases are TGCGCCAGCAGTCCGGAGGAACTAGCGGGAGTAGGGGTAGAGACCCAGTACTTC.

The count of this clone is one. The V and J genes are TRBV4-3 and TRBJ1-2, with 9 nucleotides matching TRBD1. The CDR3 length is 16 residues. The ends lost 5 bases at V and 4 bases at J; junction bases unmatched: 11. Germline CDR1 reads LGHNA; CDR2 reads YSLEER. The CDR3 loop reads CASSSGQGYWGYGYTF. In nucleotides, the CDR3 is TGCGCCAGCAGCTCGGGACAGGGATATTGGGGCTATGGCTACACCTTC.

The chain couples TRBV18 to TRBJ2-1, with 7 bases identical to TRBD1. The V gene end was trimmed by 4 bases and the J gene end by 5 bases; junction bases not matched to a gene: 5. From germline, CDR1 is KGHSH and CDR2 LQKENI. CDR3 size: 14 residues. The CDR3 DNA reads as TGTGCCAGCTCACGAACGGGACAGAACAATGAGCAGTTCTTC. Translating gives CASSRTGQNNEQFF.

CDR3 residues: CASSLQLENGVNTEAFF. The CDR3 bases are TGTGCCAGTAGTCTGCAACTCGAGAACGGAGTGAACACTGAAGCTTTCTTT. The chain combines TRBV19 with TRBJ1-1, with D uncertain. Germline V CDR1 and CDR2: LNHDA, SQIVND (reference sequence). This CDR3 comprises 17 residues. Trimming shortened V by 5 bases and J by 0 bases, and 19 bases separated the two germline ends. Complete variable domain (other parts from reference TRBV19 and TRBJ1-1): DGGITQSPKYLFRKEGQNVTLSCEQNLNHDAMYWYRQDPGQGLRLIYYSQIVNDFQKGDIAEGYSVSREKKESFPLTVTSAQKNPTAFYLCASSLQLENGVNTEAFFGQGTRLTVV.

This clone occurred once. The rearrangement uses TRBV4-2 and TRBJ2-1, with D possibly matching TRBD1 (6 bases). This CDR3 contains 19 residues. Trimming cost V 2 bases and J 6 bases, with 26 bases left between them. Germline values: CDR1 LGHNA, CDR2 YNFKEQ. CDR3 residues: CASSQFLGASEFTGNEQFF. CDR3 in DNA: TGTGCCAGCAGCCAATTCCTGGGGGCGAGTGAGTTTACGGGCAATGAGCAGTTCTTC.

CDR3 sequence (DNA): TGCGCCAGCAGCACCCGGACAGGGACCGGGGAGCTGTTTTTT. Its translation is CASSTRTGTGELFF. This rearrangement joins TRBV5-1 to TRBJ2-2; 8 nucleotides match TRBD1. V shed 4 bases and J 5 bases; nucleotides not matched to a gene: 4. Germline assignment: CDR1 SGHRS and CDR2 YFSETQ. This CDR3 region has 14 residues.

The gene calls are TRBV4-3 and TRBJ2-1, with a tentative D call TRBD2 (5 bases). V shed 1 base and J shed 0 bases, with 10 bases lying between them. Germline V lookup: CDR1 LGHNA, CDR2 YSLEER. This CDR3 contains 16 residues. The CDR3 sequence is CASSQGAGSSYNEQFF. CDR3 DNA sequence: TGCGCCAGCAGCCAAGGGGCGGGTAGCTCCTACAATGAGCAGTTCTTC.

This chain uses TRBV10-3 with TRBJ2-2; weak D call: TRBD2 (5 bases). V lost 7 bases and J 3 bases, leaving 21 bases between the germline ends. Looked up from germline, CDR1 is ENHRY and CDR2 is SYGVKD. The CDR3 covers 17 residues. The CDR3 spells CAINRWAEATDTGELFF. The CDR3 coding sequence is TGTGCCATCAACCGGTGGGCGGAGGCTACGGACACCGGGGAGCTGTTTTTT.

V is TRBV27 and J is TRBJ2-3; maybe TRBD2 (6 bases). The CDR3 is 14 residues long. With 6 bases removed from V and 9 bases from J, the gap between germline ends came to 19 bases. Germline V lookup: CDR1 MNHEY, CDR2 SMNVEV (reference sequence). CDR3 sequence: CASRPLASSPTQYF. The CDR3 region has the DNA TGTGCCAGCAGACCACTAGCTAGCTCGCCAACGCAGTATTTT.

This clone was recorded once. The CDR3: CASSMLQGTQYF. The CDR3 DNA is TGTGCCAGCAGCATGCTCCAGGGGACCCAGTACTTC. V is TRBV5-4 and J is TRBJ2-5; D perhaps matches TRBD1 (5 bases). Per germline, CDR1 SGHNT and CDR2 YYREEE (reference sequence). The CDR3 runs 12 residues. Trimming left V 4 bases short and J 7 bases short, with 11 bases between.

The count of this clone is one. This rearrangement joins TRBV12-5 to TRBJ1-6; TRBD1 is a possible D gene (6 bases). The length of the CDR3 is 16 residues. Trimming removed 2 bases at V and 8 bases at J, with 16 bases between. Germline loops: CDR1 LGHNT, CDR2 FRNRAP. Here the CDR3 reads CASGLFPPRTDSPLHF. CDR3 bases: TGTGCTAGTGGTTTGTTCCCCCCCCGGACAGATTCACCCCTCCACTTT.

The chain joins TRBV3-1 (or the pseudogene TRBV3-2) to TRBJ2-3; the D gene is possibly TRBD1 (6 bases). V shed 2 bases and J shed 0 bases, with 9 bases lying between them. Germline CDR1 is LGHDT and CDR2 is YNNKEL (reference sequence). The CDR3 totals 15 residues. The CDR3 is CASSQKGDSTDTQYF. For the CDR3, the DNA is TGTGCCAGCAGCCAAAAGGGGGACAGCACAGATACGCAGTATTTT.

The chain carries TRBV19 and TRBJ1-5; no clear D. V was trimmed by 6 bases and J by 3 bases, leaving 9 bases between them. Per the germline V gene, CDR1 is LNHDA and CDR2 is SQIVND (reference sequence). CDR3 length: 13 amino acids. The CDR3 spells CASSRGFNQPQHF. The CDR3 DNA reads as TGTGCCAGTAGCCGAGGTTTCAATCAGCCCCAGCATTTT.

The V call is TRBV6-5, the J call TRBJ1-2; 9 positions agree with TRBD1. The germline gives CDR1 MNHEY, CDR2 SVGAGI. The trim removed 6 bases at V and 6 bases at J, leaving 11 bases unmatched. This CDR3 region has 15 residues. The CDR3 sequence is CASSPFGDRDDGYTF. CDR3 bases: TGTGCCAGCAGCCCCTTTGGGGACAGGGATGATGGCTACACCTTC.

The V and J genes are TRBV10-3 and TRBJ1-2; weak D call: TRBD1 (5 bases). The germline CDR1 and CDR2 sequences are ENHRY and SYGVKD. The ends were cut back, 2 bases at V and 1 base at J, with 11 bases in the middle. The CDR3 length is 15 residues. CDR3 coding DNA: TGTGCCATCAGTGAGGCATTCGGGGGTAACTATGGCTACACCTTC. Translated: CAISEAFGGNYGYTF.

The chain recombines TRBV11-2 with TRBJ2-7; TRBD1 is a possible D gene (5 bases). CDR1 and CDR2 from the germline V gene are SGHAT and FQNNGV. V lost 1 base and J lost 2, with 9 bases in between. This CDR3 spans 14 amino acids. CDR3 residues: CASSLATGPYEQYV. CDR3 DNA: TGTGCCAGCAGCTTAGCTACAGGTCCCTACGAGCAGTACGTC.

This chain connects TRBV7-3 to TRBJ2-1; 8 nucleotides line up with TRBD2. Germline lookup yields CDR1 SGHTA and CDR2 FQGTGA. The CDR3 is 15 residues long. The J segment lost 4 bases and the V segment lost 4 bases, leaving 6 bases of the junction unmatched. The CDR3 nucleotides read TGTGCCAGCAGCTGCCTTAAGCGGGAGTACAATGAGCAGTTCTTC. It encodes CASSCLKREYNEQFF.

V and J are TRBV9 and TRBJ2-3; 9 positions agree with TRBD2. The CDR3 is 16 amino acids. Trimming took 0 bases from V and 3 from J; bases not matched to a gene: 5. CDR1 and CDR2 from the germline V gene are SGDLS and YYNGEE. The CDR3 region has the DNA TGTGCCAGCAGCGTAGGGGGCAGCGGGAGGACAGATACGCAGTATTTT. Translating gives CASSVGGSGRTDTQYF.

This rearrangement joins TRBV5-1 to TRBJ2-5, with TRBD2 matching 10 bases. Per the germline V gene, CDR1 is SGHRS and CDR2 is YFSETQ. The length of the CDR3 is 14 residues. V gave up 4 bases and J gave up 2 bases; unmatched junction bases: 2. CDR3 sequence: CASSPSGGQETQYF. The CDR3 DNA is TGCGCCAGCAGCCCTAGCGGGGGACAAGAGACCCAGTACTTC.

This chain connects TRBV5-8 to TRBJ2-3, with 10 nucleotides matching TRBD2. Germline V lookup: CDR1 SGHTS, CDR2 YDEGEE. The V and J ends lost 2 bases and 0 bases, in that order; junction bases with no gene match: 3. The CDR3 is 16 amino acids. CDR3 in DNA: TGTGCCAGCAGCTTTCGGACTAGCGGAAGCACAGATACGCAGTATTTT. As protein: CASSFRTSGSTDTQYF.

This clone was counted once. The chain has TRBV30 and TRBJ1-1; maybe TRBD1 (5 bases). V dropped 3 bases and J dropped 4 bases, with 15 bases sitting between them. Looked up from germline, CDR1 is GTSNPN and CDR2 is SVGIG (reference sequence). The CDR3 consists of 14 residues. The CDR3, as DNA: TGTGCCTGGAGAAAGGGGATCTACGGCACTGAAGCTTTCTTT. The encoded protein is CAWRKGIYGTEAFF. The variable domain in full, with the rest retrieved from reference TRBV30 and TRBJ1-1, is SQTIHQWPATLVQPVGSPLSLECTVEGTSNPNLYWYRQAAGRGLQLLFYSVGIGQISSEVPQNLSASRPQDRQFILSSKKLLLSDSGFYLCAWRKGIYGTEAFFGQGTRLTVV.

The rearrangement uses TRBV4-3 and TRBJ2-1, with D perhaps matching TRBD2 (7 bases). The CDR3 consists of 16 residues. Germline V lookup: CDR1 LGHNA, CDR2 YSLEER. Trimming stripped 2 bases from V and 10 bases from J, with 21 bases between. The CDR3 DNA sequence: TGCGCCAGCAGCCAATCTGCTCGCGGGGGCCTTATGGAGCAGTTCTTC. It codes for CASSQSARGGLMEQFF.

J is TRBJ1-2 and V is TRBV27; 7 nucleotides align to TRBD1. Germline V lookup: CDR1 MNHEY, CDR2 SMNVEV (reference sequence). V was clipped by 5 bases and J by 2 bases; unmatched bases: 5. This CDR3 contains 14 residues. The CDR3 sequence: CASSPIRGNYGYTF. The CDR3 region has the DNA TGTGCCAGCAGTCCTATCAGGGGGAACTATGGCTACACCTTC.

CDR3 nucleotides: TGTGCCATCAAAAACGGGTCGCCCTCCTACGAGCAGTACTTC. Encoded protein: CAIKNGSPSYEQYF. The rearrangement uses TRBV10-3 and TRBJ2-7; D is unresolved. The CDR3 has 14 residues. Germline V gene sequence: CDR1 ENHRY, CDR2 SYGVKD. V was clipped by 7 bases and J by 0 bases, with 13 bases between them.

The chain links TRBV2 to TRBJ2-5, with D tentatively TRBD1 (5 bases). The CDR3 has 13 residues. Trimming cost V 8 bases and J 4 bases, with 14 bases left between them. The germline CDR1 and CDR2 sequences are SNHLY and FYNNEI. The CDR3 spells CASSLGRGETQYF. The CDR3 region has the DNA TGTGCCAGCTCTTTGGGGCGCGGAGAGACCCAGTACTTC.

The chain carries TRBV19 and TRBJ2-5, with TRBD1 matching 7 bases. V gave up 4 bases and J gave up 3 bases; unmatched junction bases: 8. This CDR3 contains 15 residues. Germline loops: CDR1 LNHDA, CDR2 SQIVND (reference sequence). CDR3 in amino acids: CASSNPGQDKETQYF. The DNA of the CDR3 is TGTGCCAGTAGTAACCCCGGACAGGATAAAGAGACCCAGTACTTC.

This chain joins TRBV19 and TRBJ2-1; 11 nucleotides match TRBD2. J was trimmed by 7 bases and V by 6 bases; bases with no gene match: 8. Germline CDR1 is LNHDA and CDR2 is SQIVND (reference sequence). This CDR3 is built from 15 residues. CDR3 amino acids: CASSPGTSGGNEQFF. Written as DNA, the CDR3 is TGTGCCAGTAGCCCCGGGACTAGCGGAGGGAATGAGCAGTTCTTC.

This sequence joins TRBV27 and TRBJ1-2, with 7 bases lining up with TRBD1. This CDR3 contains 13 residues. The V segment lost 6 bases and the J segment 8 bases; nucleotides outside the gene matches: 9. The germline V gene has CDR1 MNHEY and CDR2 SMNVEV (reference sequence). In nucleotides, the CDR3 is TGTGCCAGCAGCAAACAGGGGTGGGAGGGCTACACCTTC. Translated, it gives CASSKQGWEGYTF.

This sequence joins TRBV3-1 (or the pseudogene TRBV3-2) and TRBJ1-2; D call uncertain. This CDR3 is built from 13 residues. The germline V gene has CDR1 LGHDT and CDR2 YNNKEL (reference sequence). The V and J ends lost 2 bases and 10 bases respectively, with 14 bases between them. For the CDR3, the DNA is TGTGCCAGCAGCCAATCAGGTCAGGAGGTCTACACCTTC. It is translated as CASSQSGQEVYTF.

This sequence joins TRBV10-2 and TRBJ2-7; D possibly corresponds to TRBD2 (7 bases). V lost 6 bases and J lost 2, with 14 bases in between. The CDR3 consists of 14 residues. Germline V CDR1 and CDR2: WSHSY, SAAADI. The chain's CDR3 is CASSRGAPTYEQYV. CDR3 DNA: TGCGCCAGCAGCCGGGGGGCTCCTACCTACGAGCAGTACGTC.